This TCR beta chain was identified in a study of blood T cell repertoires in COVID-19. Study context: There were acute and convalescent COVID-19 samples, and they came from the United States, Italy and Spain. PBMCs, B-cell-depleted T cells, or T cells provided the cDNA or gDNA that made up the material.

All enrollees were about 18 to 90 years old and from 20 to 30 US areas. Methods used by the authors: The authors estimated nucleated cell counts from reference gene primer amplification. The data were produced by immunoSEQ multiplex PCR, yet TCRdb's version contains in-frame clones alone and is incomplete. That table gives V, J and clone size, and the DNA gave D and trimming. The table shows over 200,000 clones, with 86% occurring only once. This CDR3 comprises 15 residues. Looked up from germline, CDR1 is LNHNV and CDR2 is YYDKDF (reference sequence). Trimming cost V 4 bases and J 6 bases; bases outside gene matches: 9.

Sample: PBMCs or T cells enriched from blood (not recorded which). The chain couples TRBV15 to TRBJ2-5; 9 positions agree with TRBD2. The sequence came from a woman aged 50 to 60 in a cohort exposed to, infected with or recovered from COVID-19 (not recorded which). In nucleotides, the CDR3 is TGTGCCACCAGCACGGGGCGGGGGGGCCTGAAGACCCAGTACTTC. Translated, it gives CATSTGRGGLKTQYF.